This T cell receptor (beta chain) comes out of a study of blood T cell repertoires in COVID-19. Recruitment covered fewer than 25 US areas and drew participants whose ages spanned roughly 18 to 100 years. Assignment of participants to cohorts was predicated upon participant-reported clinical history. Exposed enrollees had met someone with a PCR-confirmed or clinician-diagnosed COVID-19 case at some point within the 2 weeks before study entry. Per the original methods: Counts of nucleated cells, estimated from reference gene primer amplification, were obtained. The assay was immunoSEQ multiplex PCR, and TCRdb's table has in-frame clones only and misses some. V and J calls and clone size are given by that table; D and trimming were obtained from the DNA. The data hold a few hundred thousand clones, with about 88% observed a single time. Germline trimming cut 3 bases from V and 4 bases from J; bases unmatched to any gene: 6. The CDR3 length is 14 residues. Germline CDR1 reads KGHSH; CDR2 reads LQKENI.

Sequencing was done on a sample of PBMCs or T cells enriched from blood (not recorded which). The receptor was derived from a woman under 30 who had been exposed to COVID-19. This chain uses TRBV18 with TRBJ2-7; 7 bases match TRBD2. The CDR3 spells CASSPGRGFYEQYF. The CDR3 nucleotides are TGTGCCAGCTCACCTGGGCGGGGGTTTTACGAGCAGTACTTC.